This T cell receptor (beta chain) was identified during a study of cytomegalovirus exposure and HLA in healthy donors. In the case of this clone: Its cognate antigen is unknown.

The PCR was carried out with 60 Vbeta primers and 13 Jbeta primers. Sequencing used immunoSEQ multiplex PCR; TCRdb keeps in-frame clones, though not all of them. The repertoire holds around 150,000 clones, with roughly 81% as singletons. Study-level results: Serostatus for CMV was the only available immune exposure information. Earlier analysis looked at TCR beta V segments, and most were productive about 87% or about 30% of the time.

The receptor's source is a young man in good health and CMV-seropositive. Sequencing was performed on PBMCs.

The CDR3 DNA reads as TGTGCCAGCAGCGTAGGGGCTAGCGGGGGGGTAGAGACCCAGTACTTC. Amino acid sequence: CASSVGASGGVETQYF. The chain is built from TRBV9 and TRBJ2-5; the match to TRBD2 covers 12 bases. There are 16 residues in the CDR3. Looked up from germline, CDR1 is SGDLS and CDR2 is YYNGEE. Germline trimming cut 0 bases from V and 4 bases from J; bases unmatched to any gene: 4.